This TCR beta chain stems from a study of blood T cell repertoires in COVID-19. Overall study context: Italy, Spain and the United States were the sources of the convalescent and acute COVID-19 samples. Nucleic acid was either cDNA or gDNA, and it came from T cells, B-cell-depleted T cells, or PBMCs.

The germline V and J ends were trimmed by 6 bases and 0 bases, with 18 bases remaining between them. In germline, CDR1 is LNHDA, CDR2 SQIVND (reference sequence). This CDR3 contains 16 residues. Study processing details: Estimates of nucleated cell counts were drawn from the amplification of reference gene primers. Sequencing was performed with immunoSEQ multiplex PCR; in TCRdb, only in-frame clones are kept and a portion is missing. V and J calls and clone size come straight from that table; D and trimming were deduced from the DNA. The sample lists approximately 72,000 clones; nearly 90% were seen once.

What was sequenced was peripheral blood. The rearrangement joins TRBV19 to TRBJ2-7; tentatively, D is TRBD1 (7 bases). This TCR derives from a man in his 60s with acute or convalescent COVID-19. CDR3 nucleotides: TGTGCCAGTAGCATTCAAATCAGGGGGGACTCCTACGAGCAGTACTTC. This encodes CASSIQIRGDSYEQYF.